Reported below is one TCR beta chain. Its antigen is as yet unknown. This entry is derived from a study of T cell repertoires in cytomegalovirus infection. About the research overall: Public TCR beta signatures were indicative of both CMV infection and a matching HLA type.

TCRdb processed the reads anew with MiXCR; each CDR3 protein has one entry. The table includes 250,000 to 350,000 distinct CDR3 sequences, about 23% detected once. The germline gives CDR1 DFQATT, CDR2 SNEGSKA (reference sequence). The germline V and J ends were trimmed by 1 base and 1 base, with 4 bases remaining between them. This CDR3 is built from 12 residues. Study-wide results and caveats: The ex vivo response showed dominance by HLA-C-restricted CMV-specific TCR beta clonotypes. Cumulative public TCR beta family frequency identified carriers of CMV plus the relevant HLA.

The chain combines TRBV20-1 with TRBJ1-1, with D unclear. The receptor comes from a human donor in good health (CMV status not recorded). Some clones in this sample may be carry-over from other donors' samples. The sequenced sample was PBMCs. This CDR3 is CSARVQNTEAFF. In DNA form, the CDR3 reads TGCAGTGCTAGAGTCCAGAACACTGAAGCTTTCTTT.